The rows below give T cell receptor beta chains drawn from one sample of a study of CD8 T cells in Susac syndrome. TCRdb reprocessed the immunoSEQ multiplex PCR reads via MiXCR and lists one record per CDR3 protein. The table records over 100,000 distinct CDR3 sequences, 95% to 96% of them present only once. Sequenced input: CD4+ T cells from PBMCs. These receptors were taken from a human donor with Susac syndrome. CDR3s include the opening cysteine and the closing phenylalanine or tryptophan. A D gene is named only where the DNA matches it firmly. Clone size is stated in some rows and not others, as once, few, many or a class when expanded.

d_gene: NA
v_gene: TRBV5-4
j_gene: TRBJ1-1
abundance: NA
CDR3nt: TGTGCCAGCGGAAACAGAAACACTGAAGCTTTCTTT
CDR3aa: CASGNRNTEAFF

d_gene: TRBD1
v_gene: TRBV20-1
j_gene: TRBJ2-7
abundance: NA
CDR3nt: TGCAGTGCCAACGGGCAGGGGGCTTCCACGTCCGAGCAGTACTTC
CDR3aa: CSANGQGASTSEQYF

d_gene: NA
v_gene: TRBV12-3/TRBV12-4
j_gene: TRBJ1-2
abundance: NA
CDR3nt: TGTGCCAGCAGTTTAGGAGACATCGACTATGGCTACACCTTC
CDR3aa: CASSLGDIDYGYTF

d_gene: NA
v_gene: TRBV11-3
j_gene: TRBJ2-1
abundance: NA
CDR3nt: TGTGCCAGCCCTGCCCTTCGTGCCGTCGAGGTTATCAATGAGCAGTTCTTC
CDR3aa: CASPALRAVEVINEQFF

d_gene: NA
v_gene: TRBV18
j_gene: TRBJ1-1
abundance: NA
CDR3nt: TGTGCCAGCTCACCACCGGAGGACGGCACTGAAGCTTTCTTT
CDR3aa: CASSPPEDGTEAFF

d_gene: TRBD2
v_gene: TRBV5-1
j_gene: TRBJ2-3
abundance: NA
CDR3nt: TGCGCCAGCAGCTTGGTCGCGGGAGGAAACACAGATACGCAGTATTTT
CDR3aa: CASSLVAGGNTDTQYF

d_gene: NA
v_gene: TRBV30
j_gene: TRBJ2-6
abundance: NA
CDR3nt: TGTGCCTGGACCGTAGCCACTGGGGCCAACGTCCTGACTTTC
CDR3aa: CAWTVATGANVLTF

d_gene: NA
v_gene: TRBV7-9
j_gene: TRBJ1-4
abundance: NA
CDR3nt: TGTGCCAGCAGCGCCCCCGTCGGGGGGGTTAATGAAAAACTGTTTTTT
CDR3aa: CASSAPVGGVNEKLFF

d_gene: TRBD2
v_gene: TRBV7-9
j_gene: TRBJ2-2
abundance: NA
CDR3nt: TGTGCCAGCAGCGGGAGGGCGGACACCGGGGAGCTGTTTTTT
CDR3aa: CASSGRADTGELFF

d_gene: NA
v_gene: TRBV5-4
j_gene: TRBJ2-1
abundance: NA
CDR3nt: TGTGCCAGCAGGGTCACCGGGACGGGTTACAATGAGCAGTTCTTC
CDR3aa: CASRVTGTGYNEQFF

d_gene: TRBD2
v_gene: TRBV7-2
j_gene: TRBJ2-1
abundance: NA
CDR3nt: TGTGCCAGCAGCCTAGCGGGAGTGGTTTACAATGAGCAGTTCTTC
CDR3aa: CASSLAGVVYNEQFF

d_gene: NA
v_gene: TRBV29-1
j_gene: TRBJ2-1
abundance: NA
CDR3nt: TGCAGCGTTGGGGGGAAGTACAATGAGCAGTTCTTC
CDR3aa: CSVGGKYNEQFF

d_gene: NA
v_gene: TRBV15
j_gene: TRBJ1-5
abundance: NA
CDR3nt: TGTGCCACCAGCAGAGGTCTGGGGGAGAGCAATCAGCCCCAGCATTTT
CDR3aa: CATSRGLGESNQPQHF

d_gene: NA
v_gene: TRBV6-6
j_gene: TRBJ1-5
abundance: NA
CDR3nt: TGTGCCAGCAGCCCCCATGGCAGTCAGCCCCAGCATTTT
CDR3aa: CASSPHGSQPQHF

d_gene: NA
v_gene: TRBV12-3/TRBV12-4
j_gene: TRBJ1-1
abundance: NA
CDR3nt: TGTGCCAGCAGTTTTAGCCAAGATGAAGCTTTCTTT
CDR3aa: CASSFSQDEAFF

d_gene: NA
v_gene: TRBV6-5
j_gene: TRBJ1-1
abundance: NA
CDR3nt: TGTGCCAGCAGTTACTCTGGTCGGCTAGAAGCTTTCTTT
CDR3aa: CASSYSGRLEAFF

d_gene: NA
v_gene: TRBV24-1
j_gene: TRBJ2-3
abundance: NA
CDR3nt: TGTGCCACCAGTGATTCGATCCCGGGACATCGCACAGATACGCAGTATTTT
CDR3aa: CATSDSIPGHRTDTQYF

d_gene: NA
v_gene: TRBV12-3/TRBV12-4
j_gene: TRBJ1-1
abundance: NA
CDR3nt: TGTGCCAGCAGTTTAGGATCACTTGAAGCTTTCTTT
CDR3aa: CASSLGSLEAFF

d_gene: TRBD1
v_gene: TRBV7-3
j_gene: TRBJ1-4
abundance: once
CDR3nt: TGTGCCAGCAGCCTAACCGGGACAGGGAATGAAAAACTGTTTTTT
CDR3aa: CASSLTGTGNEKLFF

d_gene: TRBD2
v_gene: TRBV7-2
j_gene: TRBJ2-4
abundance: NA
CDR3nt: TGTGCCAGCAGCTTAGTTTCCGCTAGCGGGAGGGCCACCAAAAACATTCAGTACTTC
CDR3aa: CASSLVSASGRATKNIQYF

d_gene: NA
v_gene: TRBV12-3/TRBV12-4
j_gene: TRBJ1-5
abundance: NA
CDR3nt: TGTGCCAGCAGTGCCCCTCTCGGGGGCAATCAGCCCCAGCATTTT
CDR3aa: CASSAPLGGNQPQHF

d_gene: NA
v_gene: TRBV9
j_gene: TRBJ2-7
abundance: NA
CDR3nt: TGTGCCAGCAGCGTATTCCTCCCCGGGGCCACCTACGAGCAGTACTTC
CDR3aa: CASSVFLPGATYEQYF

d_gene: NA
v_gene: TRBV15
j_gene: TRBJ2-2
abundance: NA
CDR3nt: TGTGCCACTCAAGGACAGAAGAACACCGGGGAGCTGTTTTTT
CDR3aa: CATQGQKNTGELFF

d_gene: NA
v_gene: TRBV6-5
j_gene: TRBJ1-5
abundance: NA
CDR3nt: TGTGCCAGCAGCCGCCGACTGTATACCGAGCCCCAGCATTTT
CDR3aa: CASSRRLYTEPQHF

d_gene: NA
v_gene: TRBV5-4
j_gene: TRBJ2-1
abundance: once
CDR3nt: TGTGCCAGCAGCTTACAGGAGTTCCGTCACAATGAGCAGTTCTTC
CDR3aa: CASSLQEFRHNEQFF

d_gene: NA
v_gene: TRBV20-1
j_gene: TRBJ2-6
abundance: NA
CDR3nt: TGCAGTGCTAGATTCGGCTACTCTGGGGCCAACGTCCTGACTTTC
CDR3aa: CSARFGYSGANVLTF

d_gene: TRBD1
v_gene: TRBV18
j_gene: TRBJ1-2
abundance: NA
CDR3nt: TGTGCCAGCTCAGCACAGACAGGGGACGGCTACACCTTC
CDR3aa: CASSAQTGDGYTF

d_gene: NA
v_gene: TRBV5-1
j_gene: TRBJ1-3
abundance: NA
CDR3nt: TGCGCCAGCAGCTGGCCCACAGATAATGGAAACACCATATATTTT
CDR3aa: CASSWPTDNGNTIYF

d_gene: NA
v_gene: TRBV28
j_gene: TRBJ2-3
abundance: NA
CDR3nt: TGTGCCAGCAGTATCCTCGGGAGTAGCACAGATACGCAGTATTTT
CDR3aa: CASSILGSSTDTQYF

d_gene: NA
v_gene: TRBV12-5
j_gene: TRBJ2-7
abundance: NA
CDR3nt: TGTGCTAGTGGTTTGGGGGCGCTTACAACCTACGAGCAGTACTTC
CDR3aa: CASGLGALTTYEQYF

d_gene: TRBD1
v_gene: TRBV15
j_gene: TRBJ1-3
abundance: NA
CDR3nt: TGTGCCACCAGCCGAAGGGACAGCAAAAGGAGAGACACCATATATTTT
CDR3aa: CATSRRDSKRRDTIYF

d_gene: NA
v_gene: TRBV7-2
j_gene: TRBJ2-7
abundance: NA
CDR3nt: TGTGCCAGCAGCTTAGATTGGTCCTCCTACGAGCAGTACTTC
CDR3aa: CASSLDWSSYEQYF

d_gene: TRBD2
v_gene: TRBV18
j_gene: TRBJ2-1
abundance: NA
CDR3nt: TGTGCCAGCTCAATCGGACTAGCGGTCCATGAGCAGTTCTTC
CDR3aa: CASSIGLAVHEQFF

d_gene: NA
v_gene: TRBV20-1
j_gene: TRBJ1-1
abundance: once
CDR3nt: TGCAGTGCTTCGAAGGGAAAAGTAGTTGACACTGAAGCTTTCTTT
CDR3aa: CSASKGKVVDTEAFF

d_gene: NA
v_gene: TRBV21-1
j_gene: TRBJ2-5
abundance: NA
CDR3nt: TGTGCCAGCAGCAAAAAGTTGACTAGCGGGAGTGAGACCCAGTACTTC
CDR3aa: CASSKKLTSGSETQYF

d_gene: NA
v_gene: TRBV6-1
j_gene: TRBJ2-7
abundance: once
CDR3nt: TGTGCCAGCAGCAGGGGAGGGCAACAGAGCTCCTACGAGCAGTACTTC
CDR3aa: CASSRGGQQSSYEQYF

d_gene: TRBD2
v_gene: TRBV20-1
j_gene: TRBJ2-3
abundance: NA
CDR3nt: TGCAGTGCTAGCTCGGGGGGCAGCGGGAGGGCCCCAACGCAGTATTTT
CDR3aa: CSASSGGSGRAPTQYF

d_gene: NA
v_gene: TRBV18
j_gene: TRBJ2-7
abundance: NA
CDR3nt: TGTGCCAGCTCAGTTAGCGGCTACGAGCAGTACTTC
CDR3aa: CASSVSGYEQYF

d_gene: NA
v_gene: TRBV7-2
j_gene: TRBJ2-5
abundance: NA
CDR3nt: TGTGCCAGCAGCCCGATGATTACCGACCAAGAGACCCAGTACTTC
CDR3aa: CASSPMITDQETQYF

d_gene: TRBD2
v_gene: TRBV9
j_gene: TRBJ2-5
abundance: NA
CDR3nt: TGTGCCAGCAGCCCCAGCCCCGTAGCGGGAGGGACCAGGGAGACCCAGTACTTC
CDR3aa: CASSPSPVAGGTRETQYF